One and the same sample provided the 15 T cell receptor beta chains below, sequenced in a study of PD-L1 blockade in urothelial cancer. Sequencing was performed with immunoSEQ multiplex PCR; in TCRdb, only in-frame clones are kept and a portion is missing. This sample has about 84,000 clones, with roughly 82% found just once. The material was PBMCs, obtained around atezolizumab (anti-PD-L1) treatment. The origin of the receptors is a man between 65 and 85 years old with urothelial cancer.

V usage is TRBV7-9 and J usage is TRBJ2-5; 7 positions agree with TRBD2. V was clipped by 5 bases and J by 4 bases; unmatched bases: 13. The CDR3 contains 16 residues. Germline V gives CDR1 SEHNR, CDR2 FQNEAQ (reference sequence). The CDR3 sequence: CASSPRTGEGPETQYF. DNA for the CDR3: TGTGCCAGCAGCCCCCGTACGGGGGAGGGCCCAGAGACCCAGTACTTC.

This chain joins TRBV4-1 and TRBJ1-4; D is unresolved. Germline loops: CDR1 MGHRA, CDR2 YSYEKL. With 0 bases removed from V and 8 bases from J, the gap between germline ends came to 7 bases. The CDR3 loop spans 13 amino acids. The CDR3 DNA is TGCGCCAGCAGCCAAGAATCGAGGGAAAAACTGTTTTTT. It yields the protein CASSQESREKLFF.

The chain carries TRBV5-1 and TRBJ2-5; a possible D gene is TRBD2 (6 bases). The V gene's germline CDR1 is SGHRS and CDR2 YFSETQ. Between the trimmed V and J ends, which lost 0 bases and 2 bases, there was a span of 11 bases. The CDR3 loop spans 15 amino acids. The CDR3 DNA reads as TGCGCCAGCAGCTTGGGGACGGGAGTACAAGAGACCCAGTACTTC. It is translated as CASSLGTGVQETQYF. The variable domain in full, with the rest retrieved from reference TRBV5-1 and TRBJ2-5, is KAGVTQTPRYLIKTRGQQVTLSCSPISGHRSVSWYQQTPGQGLQFLFEYFSETQRNKGNFPGRFSGRQFSNSRSEMNVSTLELGDSALYLCASSLGTGVQETQYFGPGTRLLVL.

This clone occurred once. This rearrangement joins TRBV5-1 to TRBJ2-1; possibly TRBD2 for D (5 bases). The germline V and J ends were trimmed by 0 bases and 0 bases, with 16 bases remaining between them. The germline V gene encodes CDR1 SGHRS and CDR2 YFSETQ. The CDR3 totals 18 residues. The CDR3 DNA reads as TGCGCCAGCAGCTTGGCCTTGAGGGCAGCGAGCTCCTACAATGAGCAGTTCTTC. Translating it yields CASSLALRAASSYNEQFF.

The chain carries TRBV5-4 and TRBJ2-5; tentatively, D is TRBD2 (6 bases). Trimming cost V 5 bases and J 5 bases, with 19 bases left between them. Germline V gene sequence: CDR1 SGHNT, CDR2 YYREEE (reference sequence). This CDR3 is 15 amino acids long. The CDR3 loop is CASSLGSRDGETQYF. The CDR3 nucleotides read TGTGCCAGCAGTTTAGGGTCGCGGGACGGGGAGACCCAGTACTTC.

V is TRBV29-1 and J is TRBJ2-3; TRBD2 agrees at 9 bases. CDR3 length: 14 residues. V lost 2 bases to trimming and J lost 2 bases; unmatched junction nucleotides: 2. CDR1 and CDR2 from the germline V gene are SQVTM and ANQGSEA. Here the CDR3 reads CSVELAGFTDTQYF. The CDR3 bases are TGCAGCGTTGAACTAGCGGGATTCACAGATACGCAGTATTTT.

This clone was recorded once. The J gene is TRBJ2-5, the V gene TRBV6-1; 14 positions match TRBD2. This CDR3 region has 17 residues. Germline V lookup: CDR1 MNHNS, CDR2 SASEGT. With 4 bases clipped from V and 2 bases from J, the junction kept 6 bases outside the gene matches. The CDR3 nucleotides are TGTGCCAGCAGTGCTGGACTAGCGGGGGGCCTACAAGAGACCCAGTACTTC. It is translated as CASSAGLAGGLQETQYF.

The gene calls are TRBV4-1 and TRBJ2-2; D gene unclear. CDR1 MGHRA and CDR2 YSYEKL come from the germline V gene. CDR3 length: 15 residues. The germline V and J ends were trimmed by 1 base and 6 bases, with 12 bases remaining between them. The CDR3 loop is CASSQGSGDAGELFF. In DNA form, the CDR3 reads TGCGCCAGCAGCCAAGGTTCCGGAGATGCCGGGGAGCTGTTTTTT.

V gene TRBV9 combines with J gene TRBJ1-2; TRBD1 aligns across 10 bases. CDR1 is SGDLS and CDR2 is YYNGEE in the germline V gene. Trimming at V came to 7 bases and at J to 6 bases, leaving 6 bases not matched to a gene. The CDR3 is made up of 13 amino acids. CDR3: CASSTGTGDGYTF. The CDR3, as DNA: TGTGCCAGCTCGACAGGGACAGGGGATGGCTACACCTTC.

This clone was counted only a few times. V and J are TRBV9 and TRBJ2-3; a weak D match, TRBD2 (5 bases). Trimming shortened V by 0 bases and J by 6 bases, and 14 bases separated the two germline ends. This CDR3 region has 15 residues. In germline, CDR1 is SGDLS, CDR2 YYNGEE. The CDR3 coding sequence is TGTGCCAGCAGCGTAGATGGAGCCGGGGAGGATACGCAGTATTTT. Protein sequence: CASSVDGAGEDTQYF.

The chain employs TRBV7-2 and TRBJ2-7, with D possibly matching TRBD2 (6 bases). The V and J ends lost 4 bases and 0 bases respectively, with 10 bases between them. Germline lookup yields CDR1 SGHTA and CDR2 FQGNSA. CDR3 size: 14 residues. CDR3 residues: CASSSWTTSYEQYF. The DNA for the CDR3 is TGTGCCAGCAGCTCCTGGACTACCTCCTACGAGCAGTACTTC.

The CDR3 DNA is TGTGCCTGGACCTCCTGGGGTAGCGGGAGTCACGAGCAGTACTTC. The encoded protein is CAWTSWGSGSHEQYF. This chain joins TRBV30 and TRBJ2-7, with 9 bases lining up with TRBD2. CDR1 is GTSNPN and CDR2 is SVGIG in the germline V gene (reference sequence). The CDR3 covers 15 residues. The V gene end was trimmed by 4 bases and the J gene end by 5 bases; junction bases not matched to a gene: 12. The full variable domain, in which reference TRBV30 and TRBJ2-7 provide the parts outside the CDR3, is SQTIHQWPATLVQPVGSPLSLECTVEGTSNPNLYWYRQAAGRGLQLLFYSVGIGQISSEVPQNLSASRPQDRQFILSSKKLLLSDSGFYLCAWTSWGSGSHEQYFGPGTRLTVT.

The V gene is TRBV29-1, the J gene TRBJ1-1; D possibly corresponds to TRBD1 (5 bases). The ends were cut back, 6 bases at V and 6 bases at J, with 14 bases in the middle. CDR1 is SQVTM and CDR2 is ANQGSEA in the germline V gene. The CDR3 loop spans 12 amino acids. In DNA, the CDR3 is TGCAGCGTGGCCGGGGGGGTACCTGAAGCTTTCTTT. Amino acids: CSVAGGVPEAFF. The full variable domain, in which reference TRBV29-1 and TRBJ1-1 provide the parts outside the CDR3, is SAVISQKPSRDICQRGTSLTIQCQVDSQVTMMFWYRQQPGQSLTLIATANQGSEATYESGFVIDKFPISRPNLTFSTLTVSNMSPEDSSIYLCSVAGGVPEAFFGQGTRLTVV.

V and J are TRBV2 and TRBJ2-5, with 9 positions matching TRBD2. Germline CDR1 reads SNHLY; CDR2 reads FYNNEI. V lost 3 bases, J lost 2 bases, and 4 bases stayed unmatched. CDR3 size: 15 residues. The CDR3: CASSELAGPQETQYF. As DNA, the CDR3 is TGTGCCAGCAGTGAGCTAGCGGGGCCTCAAGAGACCCAGTACTTC. The variable domain in full, completed from reference TRBV2 and TRBJ2-5, reads EPEVTQTPSHQVTQMGQEVILRCVPISNHLYFYWYRQILGQKVEFLVSFYNNEISEKSEIFDDQFSVERPDGSNFTLKIRSTKLEDSAMYFCASSELAGPQETQYFGPGTRLLVL.

The chain links TRBV9 to TRBJ1-1; 9 nucleotides agree with TRBD1. Per the germline V gene, CDR1 is SGDLS and CDR2 is YYNGEE. The trim removed 4 bases at V and 3 bases at J, leaving 19 bases unmatched. This CDR3 contains 19 residues. The CDR3: CASSFLPGTGPGEDTEAFF. As DNA, the CDR3 is TGTGCCAGCAGCTTCCTCCCCGGGACAGGGCCGGGGGAGGACACTGAAGCTTTCTTT.